The present T cell receptor (beta chain) was sequenced within a study of blood T cell repertoires in COVID-19. Study details: In each case, the material was cDNA or gDNA derived from T cells, B-cell-depleted T cells, or PBMCs.

With 7 bases removed from V and 5 bases from J, the gap between germline ends came to 7 bases. Germline lookup yields CDR1 SGHRS and CDR2 YFSETQ. The CDR3 runs to 11 residues. The repertoire was sequenced with immunoSEQ multiplex PCR; TCRdb's copy has only in-frame clones and lacks some. This table has about 50,000 clones, around 87% appearing once. The TCR comes from an elderly woman with COVID-19, enrolled during active disease. Sequenced: peripheral blood. This chain connects TRBV5-1 to TRBJ2-1; D remains ambiguous. The CDR3 reads CASVQDNEQFF. CDR3 DNA sequence: TGCGCCAGCGTTCAGGACAATGAGCAGTTCTTC.